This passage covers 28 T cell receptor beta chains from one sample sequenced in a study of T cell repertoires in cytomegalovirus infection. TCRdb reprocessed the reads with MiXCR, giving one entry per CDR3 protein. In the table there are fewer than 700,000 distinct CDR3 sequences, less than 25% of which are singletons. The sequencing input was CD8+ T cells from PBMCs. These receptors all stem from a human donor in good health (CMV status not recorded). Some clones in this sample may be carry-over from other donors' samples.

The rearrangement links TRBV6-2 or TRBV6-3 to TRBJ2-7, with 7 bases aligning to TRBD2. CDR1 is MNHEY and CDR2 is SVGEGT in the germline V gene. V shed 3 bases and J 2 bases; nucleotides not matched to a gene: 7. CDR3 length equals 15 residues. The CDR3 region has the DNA TGTGCCAGCAGTTATGGGAGGGACCAGCCCTACGAGCAGTACGTC. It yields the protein CASSYGRDQPYEQYV.

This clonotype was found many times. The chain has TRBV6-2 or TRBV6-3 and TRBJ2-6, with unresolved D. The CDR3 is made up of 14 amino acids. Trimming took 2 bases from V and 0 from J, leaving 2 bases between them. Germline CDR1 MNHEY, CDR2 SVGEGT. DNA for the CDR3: TGTGCCAGCAGTTACAACTCTGGGGCCAACGTCCTGACTTTC. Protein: CASSYNSGANVLTF.

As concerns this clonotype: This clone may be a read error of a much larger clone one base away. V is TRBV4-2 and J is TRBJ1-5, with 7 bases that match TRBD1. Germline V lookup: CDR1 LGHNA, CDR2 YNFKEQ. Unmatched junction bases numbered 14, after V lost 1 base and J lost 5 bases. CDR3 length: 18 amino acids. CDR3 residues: CASSQVGTGAFSDQPQHF. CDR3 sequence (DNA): TGTGCCAGCAGCCAAGTCGGTACAGGGGCTTTCAGCGATCAGCCCCAGCATTTT.

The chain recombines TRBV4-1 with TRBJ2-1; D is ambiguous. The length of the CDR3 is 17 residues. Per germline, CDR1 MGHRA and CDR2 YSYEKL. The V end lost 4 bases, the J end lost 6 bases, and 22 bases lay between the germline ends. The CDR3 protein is CASSPLPSGPTPNEQFF. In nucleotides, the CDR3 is TGCGCCAGCAGCCCCCTTCCCTCCGGGCCGACCCCCAATGAGCAGTTCTTC.

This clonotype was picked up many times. CDR3 sequence (DNA): TGTGCCAGCAGCTTGGATGAGCAGTTCTTC. Translated, it gives CASSLDEQFF. The rearrangement uses TRBV12-3 or TRBV12-4 and TRBJ2-1; D unresolved. The V and J ends lost 6 bases and 8 bases respectively, with 5 bases between them. CDR3 length: 10 residues.

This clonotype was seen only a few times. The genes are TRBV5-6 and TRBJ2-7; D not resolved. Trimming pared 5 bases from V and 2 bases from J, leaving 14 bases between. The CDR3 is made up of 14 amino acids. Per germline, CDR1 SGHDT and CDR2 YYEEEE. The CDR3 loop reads CASRPPQATYEQYV. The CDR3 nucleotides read TGTGCCAGCAGACCCCCCCAGGCCACCTACGAGCAGTACGTC.

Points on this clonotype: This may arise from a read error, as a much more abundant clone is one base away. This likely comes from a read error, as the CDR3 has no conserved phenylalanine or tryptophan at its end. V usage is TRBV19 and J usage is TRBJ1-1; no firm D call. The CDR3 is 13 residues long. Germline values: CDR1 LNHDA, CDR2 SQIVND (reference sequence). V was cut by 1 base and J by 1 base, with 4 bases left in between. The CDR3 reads CASSIVENTEAFL. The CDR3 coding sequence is TGTGCCAGTAGTATAGTAGAGAACACTGAAGCTTTCCTT.

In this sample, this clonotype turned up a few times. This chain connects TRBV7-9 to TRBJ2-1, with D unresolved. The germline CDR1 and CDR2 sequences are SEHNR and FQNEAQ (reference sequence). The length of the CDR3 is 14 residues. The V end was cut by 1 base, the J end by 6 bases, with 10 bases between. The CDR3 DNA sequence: TGTGCCAGCAGCTTAGAAAGGACCCTCAATGAGCAGTTCTTC. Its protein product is CASSLERTLNEQFF.

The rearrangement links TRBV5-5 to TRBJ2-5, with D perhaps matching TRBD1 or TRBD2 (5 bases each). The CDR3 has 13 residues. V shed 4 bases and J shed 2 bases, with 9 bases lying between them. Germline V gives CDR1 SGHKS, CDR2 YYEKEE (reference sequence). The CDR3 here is CASSPGRQETQYF. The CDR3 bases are TGTGCCAGCAGCCCGGGGCGGCAAGAGACCCAGTACTTC.

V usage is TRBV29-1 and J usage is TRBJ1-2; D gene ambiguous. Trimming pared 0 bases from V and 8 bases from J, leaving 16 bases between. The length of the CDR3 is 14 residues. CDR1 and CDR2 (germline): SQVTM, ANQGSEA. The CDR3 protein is CSVEDLWFIPGYTF. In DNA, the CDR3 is TGCAGCGTTGAAGATCTTTGGTTCATACCCGGCTACACCTTC.

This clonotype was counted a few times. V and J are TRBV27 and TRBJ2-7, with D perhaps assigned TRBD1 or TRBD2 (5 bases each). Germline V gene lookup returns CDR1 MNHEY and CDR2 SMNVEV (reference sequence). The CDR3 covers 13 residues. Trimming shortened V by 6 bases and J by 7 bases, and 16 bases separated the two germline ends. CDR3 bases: TGTGCCAGCAGCCCCCGCGAGGGACGGGAGCAGTACTTC. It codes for CASSPREGREQYF.

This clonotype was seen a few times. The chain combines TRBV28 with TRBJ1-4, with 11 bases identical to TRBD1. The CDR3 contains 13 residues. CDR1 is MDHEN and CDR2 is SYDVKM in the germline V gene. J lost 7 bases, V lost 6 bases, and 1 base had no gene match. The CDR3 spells CASRDRGREKLFF. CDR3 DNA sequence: TGTGCCAGCAGGGACAGGGGGCGTGAAAAACTGTTTTTT.

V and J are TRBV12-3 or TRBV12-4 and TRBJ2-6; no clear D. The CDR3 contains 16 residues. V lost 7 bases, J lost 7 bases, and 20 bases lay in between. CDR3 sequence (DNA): TGTGCCAGCACAGTTTATCAGTTCAGAGTCGCCAACGTCCTGACTTTC. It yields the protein CASTVYQFRVANVLTF.

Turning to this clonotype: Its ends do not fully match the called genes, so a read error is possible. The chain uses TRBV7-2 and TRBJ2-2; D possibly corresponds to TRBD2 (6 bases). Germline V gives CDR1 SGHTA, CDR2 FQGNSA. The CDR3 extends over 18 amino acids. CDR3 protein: CASSLRLPNPAGIGELVF. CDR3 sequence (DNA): TGTGCCAGCAGCCTACGACTACCTAATCCGGCGGGGATCGGGGAGCTGGTTTTT. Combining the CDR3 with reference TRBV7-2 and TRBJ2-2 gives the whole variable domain GAGVSQSPSNKVTEKGKDVELRCDPISGHTALYWYRQSLGQGLEFLIYFQGNSAPDKSGLPSDRFSAERTGGSVSTLTIQRTQQEDSAVYLCASSLRLPNPAGIGELVFGEGSRLTVL.

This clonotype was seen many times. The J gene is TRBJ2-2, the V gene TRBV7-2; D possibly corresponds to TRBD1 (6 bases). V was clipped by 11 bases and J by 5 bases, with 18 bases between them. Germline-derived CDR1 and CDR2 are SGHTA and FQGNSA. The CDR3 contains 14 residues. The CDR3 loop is CAGVQGVNTGELFF. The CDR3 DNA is TGTGCCGGGGTACAGGGTGTCAATACCGGGGAGCTGTTTTTT.

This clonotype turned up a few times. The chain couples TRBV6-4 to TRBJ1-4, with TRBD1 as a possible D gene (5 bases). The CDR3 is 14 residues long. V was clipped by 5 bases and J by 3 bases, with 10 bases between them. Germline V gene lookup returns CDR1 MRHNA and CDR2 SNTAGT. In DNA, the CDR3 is TGTGCCAGCAGTACCGGGGGGGCTAATGAAAAACTGTTTTTT. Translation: CASSTGGANEKLFF.

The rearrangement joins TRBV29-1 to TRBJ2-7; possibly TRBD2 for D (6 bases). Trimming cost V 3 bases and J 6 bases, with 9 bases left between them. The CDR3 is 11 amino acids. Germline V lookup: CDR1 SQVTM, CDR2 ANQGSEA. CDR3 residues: CSVDLGGEQYV. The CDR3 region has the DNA TGCAGCGTTGACTTGGGGGGCGAGCAGTACGTC.

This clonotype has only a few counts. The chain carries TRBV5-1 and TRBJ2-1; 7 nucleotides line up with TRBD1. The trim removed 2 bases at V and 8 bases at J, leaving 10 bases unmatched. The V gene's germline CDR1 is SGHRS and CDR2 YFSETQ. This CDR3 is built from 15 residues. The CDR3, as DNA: TGCGCCAGCAGCTTCCATAGGGGGCCCGGGTATGAGCAGTTCTTC. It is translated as CASSFHRGPGYEQFF. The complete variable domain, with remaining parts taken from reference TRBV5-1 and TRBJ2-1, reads KAGVTQTPRYLIKTRGQQVTLSCSPISGHRSVSWYQQTPGQGLQFLFEYFSETQRNKGNFPGRFSGRQFSNSRSEMNVSTLELGDSALYLCASSFHRGPGYEQFFGPGTRLTVL.

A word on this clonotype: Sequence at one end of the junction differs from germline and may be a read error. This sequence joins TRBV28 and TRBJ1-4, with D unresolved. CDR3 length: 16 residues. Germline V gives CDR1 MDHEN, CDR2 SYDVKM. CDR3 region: CTSSFPPLGINEKLFF. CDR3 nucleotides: TGTACCAGCAGTTTTCCGCCCCTGGGAATTAATGAAAAACTGTTTTTT.

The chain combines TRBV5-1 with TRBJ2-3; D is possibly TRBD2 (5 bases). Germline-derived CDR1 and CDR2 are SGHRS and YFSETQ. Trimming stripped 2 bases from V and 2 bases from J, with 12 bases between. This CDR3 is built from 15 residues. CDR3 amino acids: CASSFEGPTTDTQYF. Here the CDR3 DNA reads TGCGCCAGCAGCTTTGAGGGCCCTACCACAGATACGCAGTATTTT.

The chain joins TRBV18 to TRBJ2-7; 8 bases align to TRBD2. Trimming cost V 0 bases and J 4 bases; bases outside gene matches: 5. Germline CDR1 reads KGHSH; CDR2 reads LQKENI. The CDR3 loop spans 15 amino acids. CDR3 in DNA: TGTGCCAGCTCACCACCAAACGGGGGGGCTTACGAGCAGTACTTC. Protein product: CASSPPNGGAYEQYF.

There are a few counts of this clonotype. The CDR3 nucleotides are TGTGCCACCAGTGGTGGGTCCCAGCTTTACAATGAGCAGTTCTTC. It encodes CATSGGSQLYNEQFF. This chain links TRBV24-1 with TRBJ2-1; D not certain. This CDR3 spans 15 amino acids. Trimming left V 5 bases short and J 4 bases short, with 14 bases between. CDR1 is KGHDR and CDR2 is SFDVKD in the germline V gene.

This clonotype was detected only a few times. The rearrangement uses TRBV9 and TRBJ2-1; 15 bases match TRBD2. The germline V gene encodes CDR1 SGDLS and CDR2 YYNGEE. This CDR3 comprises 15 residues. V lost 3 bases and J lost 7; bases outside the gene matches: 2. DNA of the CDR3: TGTGCCAGCAGCGAGGGGACTAGCGGGGGGAATGAGCAGTTCTTC. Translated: CASSEGTSGGNEQFF.

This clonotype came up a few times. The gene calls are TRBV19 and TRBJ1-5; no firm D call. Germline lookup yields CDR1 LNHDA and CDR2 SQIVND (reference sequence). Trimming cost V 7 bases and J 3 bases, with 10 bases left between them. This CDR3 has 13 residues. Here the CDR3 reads CASNRRPNQPQHF. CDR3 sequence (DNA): TGTGCCAGTAATAGACGGCCCAATCAGCCCCAGCATTTT.

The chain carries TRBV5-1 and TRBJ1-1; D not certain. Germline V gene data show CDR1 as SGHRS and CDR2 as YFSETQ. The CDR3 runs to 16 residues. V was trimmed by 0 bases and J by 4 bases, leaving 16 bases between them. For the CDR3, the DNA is TGCGCCAGCAGCTTGGGAGGCACGTTCCCCGTCACTGAAGCTTTCTTT. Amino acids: CASSLGGTFPVTEAFF.

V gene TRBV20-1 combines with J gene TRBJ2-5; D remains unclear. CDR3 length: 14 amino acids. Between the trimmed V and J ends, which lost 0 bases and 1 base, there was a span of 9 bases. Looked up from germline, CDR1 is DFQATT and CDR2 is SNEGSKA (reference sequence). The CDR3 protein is CSARDRVTQETQYF. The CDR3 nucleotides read TGCAGTGCTAGAGATCGCGTCACCCAAGAGACCCAGTACTTC.

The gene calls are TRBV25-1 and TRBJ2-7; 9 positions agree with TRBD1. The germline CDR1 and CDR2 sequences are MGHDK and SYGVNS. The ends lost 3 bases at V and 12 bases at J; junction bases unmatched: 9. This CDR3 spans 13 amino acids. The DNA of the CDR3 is TGTGCCAGCAGTGAGAGAGGGGGACAGGGACGGTACTTC. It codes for CASSERGGQGRYF.

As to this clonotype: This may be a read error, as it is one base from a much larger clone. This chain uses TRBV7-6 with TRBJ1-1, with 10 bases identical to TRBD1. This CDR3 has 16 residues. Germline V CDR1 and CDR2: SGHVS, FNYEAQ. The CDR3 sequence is CANSPRTGGSRTEAFF. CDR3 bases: TGTGCCAACAGCCCCCGGACAGGGGGTTCTCGTACTGAAGCTTTCTTT.